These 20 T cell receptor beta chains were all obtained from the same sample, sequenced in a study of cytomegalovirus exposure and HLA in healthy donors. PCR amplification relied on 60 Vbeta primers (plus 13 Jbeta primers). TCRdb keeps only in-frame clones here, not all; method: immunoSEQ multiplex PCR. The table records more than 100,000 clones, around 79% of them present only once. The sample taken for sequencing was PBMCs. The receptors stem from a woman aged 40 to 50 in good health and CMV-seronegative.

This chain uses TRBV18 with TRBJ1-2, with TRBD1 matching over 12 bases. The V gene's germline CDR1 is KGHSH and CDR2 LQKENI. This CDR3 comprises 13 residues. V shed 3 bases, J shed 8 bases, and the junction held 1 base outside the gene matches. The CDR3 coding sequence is TGTGCCAGCTCACCGGGACAGGGGGCGGGCTACACCTTC. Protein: CASSPGQGAGYTF.

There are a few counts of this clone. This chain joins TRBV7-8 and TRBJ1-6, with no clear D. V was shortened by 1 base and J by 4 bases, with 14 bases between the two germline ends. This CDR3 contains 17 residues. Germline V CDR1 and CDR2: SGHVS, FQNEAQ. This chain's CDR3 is CASSLGFSPSYNSPLHF. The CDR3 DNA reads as TGTGCCAGCAGCTTAGGTTTTTCGCCGAGTTATAATTCACCCCTCCACTTT. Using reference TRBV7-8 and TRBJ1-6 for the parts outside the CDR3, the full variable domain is GAGVSQSPRYKVAKRGQDVALRCDPISGHVSLFWYQQALGQGPEFLTYFQNEAQLDKSGLPSDRFFAERPEGSVSTLKIQRTQQEDSAVYLCASSLGFSPSYNSPLHFGNGTRLTVT.

CDR3 nucleotide sequence: TGTGCCAGCAGCTCGGGCCACGGGACAGACCATCAGCCCCAGCATTTT. This sequence encodes CASSSGHGTDHQPQHF. The chain is built from TRBV5-8 and TRBJ1-5, with TRBD1 identical over 7 bases. This CDR3 has 16 amino acids. Germline loops: CDR1 SGHTS, CDR2 YDEGEE. Losses at the gene ends were 3 bases for V and 5 bases for J; bases not matched to a gene: 11.

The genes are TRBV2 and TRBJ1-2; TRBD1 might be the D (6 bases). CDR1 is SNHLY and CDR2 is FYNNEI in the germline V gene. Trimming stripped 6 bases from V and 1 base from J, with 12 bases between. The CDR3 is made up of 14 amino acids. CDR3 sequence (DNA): TGTGCCAGCAGCTCACAGGGCCTTAACTATGGCTACACCTTC. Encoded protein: CASSSQGLNYGYTF. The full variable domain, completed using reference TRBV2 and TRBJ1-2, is EPEVTQTPSHQVTQMGQEVILRCVPISNHLYFYWYRQILGQKVEFLVSFYNNEISEKSEIFDDQFSVERPDGSNFTLKIRSTKLEDSAMYFCASSSQGLNYGYTFGSGTRLTVV.

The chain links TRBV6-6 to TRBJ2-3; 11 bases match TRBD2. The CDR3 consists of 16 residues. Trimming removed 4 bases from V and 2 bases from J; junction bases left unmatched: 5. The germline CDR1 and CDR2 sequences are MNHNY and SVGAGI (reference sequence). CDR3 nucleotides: TGTGCCAGCAGTTTTCTAGCGGGGGGAACCACAGATACGCAGTATTTT. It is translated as CASSFLAGGTTDTQYF.

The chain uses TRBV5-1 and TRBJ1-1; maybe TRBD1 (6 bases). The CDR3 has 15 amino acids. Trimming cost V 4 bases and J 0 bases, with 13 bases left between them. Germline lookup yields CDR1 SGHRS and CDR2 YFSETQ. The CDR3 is CASSLGQKMNTEAFF. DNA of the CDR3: TGCGCCAGCAGCCTCGGACAGAAGATGAACACTGAAGCTTTCTTT.

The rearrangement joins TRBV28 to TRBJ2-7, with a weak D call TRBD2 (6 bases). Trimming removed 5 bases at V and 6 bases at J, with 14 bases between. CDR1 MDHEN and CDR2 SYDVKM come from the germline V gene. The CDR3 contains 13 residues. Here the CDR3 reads CASSRGDGCEQYF. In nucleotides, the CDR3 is TGTGCCAGCAGTCGCGGGGACGGATGCGAGCAGTACTTC.

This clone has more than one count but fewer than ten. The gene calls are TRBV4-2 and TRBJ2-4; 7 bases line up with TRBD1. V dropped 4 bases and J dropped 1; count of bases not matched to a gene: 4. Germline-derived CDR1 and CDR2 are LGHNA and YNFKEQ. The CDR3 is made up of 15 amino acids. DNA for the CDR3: TGTGCCAGCAGCCCCGACAGGGTGGCCAAAAACATTCAGTACTTC. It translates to CASSPDRVAKNIQYF.

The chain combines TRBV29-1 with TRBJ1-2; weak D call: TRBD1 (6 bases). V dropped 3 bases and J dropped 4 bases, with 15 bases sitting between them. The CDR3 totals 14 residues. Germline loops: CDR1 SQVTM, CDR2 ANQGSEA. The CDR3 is CSVDPSGRGYGYTF. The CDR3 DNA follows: TGCAGCGTTGATCCCTCTGGCAGGGGCTATGGCTACACCTTC.

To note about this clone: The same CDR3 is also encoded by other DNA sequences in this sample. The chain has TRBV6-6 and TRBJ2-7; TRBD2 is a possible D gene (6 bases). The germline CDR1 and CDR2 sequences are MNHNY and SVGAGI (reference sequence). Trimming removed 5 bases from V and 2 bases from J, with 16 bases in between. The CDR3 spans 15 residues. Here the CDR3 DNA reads TGTGCCAGCAGTCCCCGCGGGGAAATCCCCTACGAGCAGTACTTC. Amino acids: CASSPRGEIPYEQYF.

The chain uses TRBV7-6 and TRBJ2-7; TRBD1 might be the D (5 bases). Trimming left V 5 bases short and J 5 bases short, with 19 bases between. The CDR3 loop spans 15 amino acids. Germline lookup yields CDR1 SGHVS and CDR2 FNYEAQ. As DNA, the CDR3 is TGTGCCAGCAGCGGCGGTTCGGCGACAGAAAACGAGCAGTACTTC. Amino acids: CASSGGSATENEQYF.

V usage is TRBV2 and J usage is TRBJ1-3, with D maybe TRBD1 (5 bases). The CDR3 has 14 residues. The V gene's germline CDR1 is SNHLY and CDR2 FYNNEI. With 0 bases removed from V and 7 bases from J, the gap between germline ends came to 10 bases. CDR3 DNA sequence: TGTGCCAGCAGTGAAGCTAACAGGATTAACACCATATATTTT. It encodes CASSEANRINTIYF.

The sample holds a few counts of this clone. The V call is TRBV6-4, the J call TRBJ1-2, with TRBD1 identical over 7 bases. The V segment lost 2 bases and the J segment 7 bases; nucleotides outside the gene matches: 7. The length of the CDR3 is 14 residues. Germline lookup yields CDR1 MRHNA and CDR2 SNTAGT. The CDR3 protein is CASSDQTGSGGYTF. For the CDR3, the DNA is TGTGCCAGCAGTGACCAGACAGGGAGTGGTGGCTACACCTTC.

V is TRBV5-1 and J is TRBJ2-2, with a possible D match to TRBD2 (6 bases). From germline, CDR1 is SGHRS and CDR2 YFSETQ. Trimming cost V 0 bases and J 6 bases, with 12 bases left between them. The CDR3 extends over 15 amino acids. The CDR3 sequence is CASSLAGEKAGELFF. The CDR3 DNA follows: TGCGCCAGCAGCTTGGCGGGGGAGAAGGCCGGGGAGCTGTTTTTT.

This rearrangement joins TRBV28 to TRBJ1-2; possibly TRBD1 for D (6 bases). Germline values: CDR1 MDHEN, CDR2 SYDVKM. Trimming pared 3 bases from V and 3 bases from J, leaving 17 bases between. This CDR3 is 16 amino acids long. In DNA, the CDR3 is TGTGCCAGCAGTTTCGCCAGGGGTTCCTTTCACTATGGCTACACCTTC. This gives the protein CASSFARGSFHYGYTF.

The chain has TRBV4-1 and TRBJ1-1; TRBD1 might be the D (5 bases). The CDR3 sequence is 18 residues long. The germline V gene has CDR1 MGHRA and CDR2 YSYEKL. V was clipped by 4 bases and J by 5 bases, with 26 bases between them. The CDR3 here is CASSPGRLGGEVRTEAFF. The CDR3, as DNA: TGCGCCAGCAGCCCCGGGCGCCTTGGAGGGGAAGTAAGGACTGAAGCTTTCTTT.

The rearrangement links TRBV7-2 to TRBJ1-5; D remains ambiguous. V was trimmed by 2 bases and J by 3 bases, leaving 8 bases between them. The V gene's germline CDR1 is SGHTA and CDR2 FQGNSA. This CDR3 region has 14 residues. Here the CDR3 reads CASSLRQVNQPQHF. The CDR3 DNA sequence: TGTGCCAGCAGCTTACGGCAGGTCAATCAGCCCCAGCATTTT. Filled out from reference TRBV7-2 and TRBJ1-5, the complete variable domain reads GAGVSQSPSNKVTEKGKDVELRCDPISGHTALYWYRQSLGQGLEFLIYFQGNSAPDKSGLPSDRFSAERTGGSVSTLTIQRTQQEDSAVYLCASSLRQVNQPQHFGDGTRLSIL.

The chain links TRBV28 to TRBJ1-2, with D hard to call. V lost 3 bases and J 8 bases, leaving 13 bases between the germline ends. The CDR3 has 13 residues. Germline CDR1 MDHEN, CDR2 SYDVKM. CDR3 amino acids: CASSLGQDIGYTF. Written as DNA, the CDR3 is TGTGCCAGCAGTTTGGGCCAAGACATCGGCTACACCTTC.

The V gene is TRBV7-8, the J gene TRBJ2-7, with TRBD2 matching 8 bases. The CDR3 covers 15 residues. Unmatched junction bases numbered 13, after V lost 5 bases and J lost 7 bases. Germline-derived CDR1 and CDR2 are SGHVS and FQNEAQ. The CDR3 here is CASSPRGLGSYEQYF. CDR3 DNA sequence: TGTGCCAGCAGCCCCCGGGGACTAGGTAGTTATGAGCAGTACTTC. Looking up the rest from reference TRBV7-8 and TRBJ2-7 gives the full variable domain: GAGVSQSPRYKVAKRGQDVALRCDPISGHVSLFWYQQALGQGPEFLTYFQNEAQLDKSGLPSDRFFAERPEGSVSTLKIQRTQQEDSAVYLCASSPRGLGSYEQYFGPGTRLTVT.

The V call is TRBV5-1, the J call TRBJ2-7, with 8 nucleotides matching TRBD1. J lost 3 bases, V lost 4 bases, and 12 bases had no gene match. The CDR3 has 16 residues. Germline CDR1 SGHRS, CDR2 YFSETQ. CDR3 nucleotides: TGCGCCAGCAGCCCGATAACAGGGACAGGAGACTACGAGCAGTACTTC. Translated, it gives CASSPITGTGDYEQYF.